This T cell receptor beta chain was profiled in a study of siplizumab effects on memory and regulatory T cells. This clone has only a few counts. The assay looked at around 100,000 TCR templates in each sample. Generated by immunoSEQ multiplex PCR, the TCRdb table keeps only in-frame clones and is missing some. The sample holds about 100,000 clones, over 90% seen once. The specimen was non-Treg CD4+ T cells sorted from blood. The receptor was derived from a human donor in good health.

The CDR3 DNA reads as TGTGCCAGCTCAAGAGACACCGGGGGGCCCCAGCATTTT. Protein: CASSRDTGGPQHF. The rearrangement uses TRBV18 and TRBJ1-5; maybe TRBD1 (5 bases). V was clipped by 5 bases and J by 9 bases, with 14 bases between them. The CDR3 has 13 residues. CDR1 and CDR2 (germline): KGHSH, LQKENI.